In its sample, the clone carrying this T cell receptor beta chain was seen a few times. This entry is derived from a study of blood T cell repertoires in COVID-19. V was pared by 6 bases and J by 10 bases, with 11 bases of the junction left unmatched. This CDR3 has 14 residues. The germline gives CDR1 MDHEN, CDR2 SYDVKM. Which cohort a participant joined came from the clinical history participants gave. Here immunoSEQ multiplex PCR was the method, and the copy in TCRdb shows in-frame clones only, minus some. The sample yields 60,000 or so clones, around 65% seen once. The receptor was derived from a woman aged 60-70 years who had been exposed to COVID-19. The specimen was PBMCs or T cells enriched from blood (not recorded which). The V call is TRBV28, the J call TRBJ1-1, with 10 bases that match TRBD1. The CDR3 nucleotides read TGTGCCAGCAGCCCGAGGACAGGGGGTTCGTTAGCTTTCTTT. This translates into CASSPRTGGSLAFF.